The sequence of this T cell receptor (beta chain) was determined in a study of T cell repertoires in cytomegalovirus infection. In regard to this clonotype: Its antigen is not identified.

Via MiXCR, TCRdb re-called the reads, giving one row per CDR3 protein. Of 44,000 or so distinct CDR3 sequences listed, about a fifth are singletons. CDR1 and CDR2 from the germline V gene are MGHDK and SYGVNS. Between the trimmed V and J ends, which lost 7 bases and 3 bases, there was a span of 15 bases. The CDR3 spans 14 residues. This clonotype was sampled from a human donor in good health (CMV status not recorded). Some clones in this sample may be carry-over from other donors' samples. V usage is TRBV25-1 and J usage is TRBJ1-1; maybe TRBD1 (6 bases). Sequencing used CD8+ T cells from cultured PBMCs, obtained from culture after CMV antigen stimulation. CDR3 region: CASTHSGEHTEAFF. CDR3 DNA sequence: TGTGCCAGCACTCACTCAGGGGAACACACTGAAGCTTTCTTT.